This TCR beta chain is from a study of CD8 T cells in ankylosing spondylitis. It was by quantitative 5'-RACE with molecular barcodes that TCR beta libraries were made. TCRdb ran MiXCR on the 5' RACE reads and lists one entry per CDR3 protein. The sample has approximately 110,000 distinct CDR3 sequences; less than 25% are singletons. Per the germline V gene, CDR1 is SNHLY and CDR2 is FYNNEI. Trimming cost V 6 bases and J 1 base, with 13 bases left between them. CDR3 length: 15 residues. Findings and caveats of the study: Relatively rare in peripheral blood, disease-linked clones were also CD8+. Several highly homologous variants formed a TCR beta motif that appeared characteristic of ankylosing spondylitis blood. Past research had described some motif variants in reactive arthritis synovial fluid and blood.

To note about this clonotype: The antigen remains undetermined.

The clonotype originates from a male donor with ankylosing spondylitis. This chain uses TRBV2 with TRBJ1-3; D ambiguous. Sequenced sample: synovial fluid, either unsorted or a sorted T cell fraction (not recorded which). The CDR3 DNA reads TGTGCCAGCAGCCCCGACGCTGGATCTGGAAACACCATATATTTT. This codes for CASSPDAGSGNTIYF.